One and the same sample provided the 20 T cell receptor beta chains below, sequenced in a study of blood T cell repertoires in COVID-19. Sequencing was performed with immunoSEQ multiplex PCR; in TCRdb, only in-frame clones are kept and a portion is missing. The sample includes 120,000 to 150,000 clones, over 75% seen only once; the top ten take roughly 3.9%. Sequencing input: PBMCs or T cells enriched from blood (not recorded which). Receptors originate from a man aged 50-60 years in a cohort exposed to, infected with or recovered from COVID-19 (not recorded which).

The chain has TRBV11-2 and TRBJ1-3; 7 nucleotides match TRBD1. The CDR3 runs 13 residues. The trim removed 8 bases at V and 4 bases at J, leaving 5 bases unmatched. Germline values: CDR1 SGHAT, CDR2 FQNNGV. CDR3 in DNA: TGTGCCAGCTCGACAGGGCTAGGAAACACCATATATTTT. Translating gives CASSTGLGNTIYF.

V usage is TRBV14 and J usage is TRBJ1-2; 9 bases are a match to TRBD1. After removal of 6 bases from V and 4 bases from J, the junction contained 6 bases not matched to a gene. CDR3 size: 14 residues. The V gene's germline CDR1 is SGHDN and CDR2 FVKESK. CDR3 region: CASSPGQGPYGYTF. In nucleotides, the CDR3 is TGTGCCAGCAGTCCCGGACAGGGGCCCTATGGCTACACCTTC.

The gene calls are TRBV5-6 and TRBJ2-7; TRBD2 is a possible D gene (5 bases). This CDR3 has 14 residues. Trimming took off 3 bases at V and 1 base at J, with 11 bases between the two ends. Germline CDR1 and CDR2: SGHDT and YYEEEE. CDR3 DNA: TGTGCCAGCAGCTGGGTTGGGGAGTCCTACGAGCAGTACTTC. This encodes CASSWVGESYEQYF. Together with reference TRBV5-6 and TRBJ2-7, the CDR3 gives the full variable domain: DAGVTQSPTHLIKTRGQQVTLRCSPKSGHDTVSWYQQALGQGPQFIFQYYEEEERQRGNFPDRFSGHQFPNYSSELNVNALLLGDSALYLCASSWVGESYEQYFGPGTRLTVT.

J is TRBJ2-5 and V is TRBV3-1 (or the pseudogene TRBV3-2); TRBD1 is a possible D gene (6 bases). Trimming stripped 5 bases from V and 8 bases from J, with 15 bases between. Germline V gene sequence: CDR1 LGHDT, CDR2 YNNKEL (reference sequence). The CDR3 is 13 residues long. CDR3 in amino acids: CASSEGVAGTQYF. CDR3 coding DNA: TGTGCCAGCAGCGAGGGGGTCGCTGGAACCCAGTACTTC.

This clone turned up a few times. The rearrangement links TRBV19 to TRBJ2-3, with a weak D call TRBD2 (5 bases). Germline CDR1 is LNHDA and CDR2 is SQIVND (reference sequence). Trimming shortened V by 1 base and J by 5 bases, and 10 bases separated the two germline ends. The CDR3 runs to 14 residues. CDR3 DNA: TGTGCCAGTAGTATAGGGACTGGAGGAGATACGCAGTATTTT. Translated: CASSIGTGGDTQYF.

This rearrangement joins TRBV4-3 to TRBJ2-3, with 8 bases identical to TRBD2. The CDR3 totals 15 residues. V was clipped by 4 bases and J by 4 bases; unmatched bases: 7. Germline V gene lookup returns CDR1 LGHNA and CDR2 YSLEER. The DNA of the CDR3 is TGCGCCAGCAGCCGGTCCAGCGGGGGTCCAGATACGCAGTATTTT. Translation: CASSRSSGGPDTQYF.

The CDR3 DNA follows: TGTGCCAGCAGCCCCTTCACAGATACGCAGTATTTT. Translated: CASSPFTDTQYF. The chain employs TRBV9 and TRBJ2-3; no definite D call. The CDR3 sequence is 12 residues long. Trimming left V 4 bases short and J 2 bases short, with 5 bases between. Germline V gene sequence: CDR1 SGDLS, CDR2 YYNGEE.

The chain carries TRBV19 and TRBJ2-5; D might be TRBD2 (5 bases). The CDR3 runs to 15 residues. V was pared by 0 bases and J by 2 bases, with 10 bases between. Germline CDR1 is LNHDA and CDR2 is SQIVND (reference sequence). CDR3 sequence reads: CASSIDFGLQETQYF. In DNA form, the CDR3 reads TGTGCCAGTAGTATAGATTTCGGACTTCAAGAGACCCAGTACTTC. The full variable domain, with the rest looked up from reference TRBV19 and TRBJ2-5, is DGGITQSPKYLFRKEGQNVTLSCEQNLNHDAMYWYRQDPGQGLRLIYYSQIVNDFQKGDIAEGYSVSREKKESFPLTVTSAQKNPTAFYLCASSIDFGLQETQYFGPGTRLLVL.

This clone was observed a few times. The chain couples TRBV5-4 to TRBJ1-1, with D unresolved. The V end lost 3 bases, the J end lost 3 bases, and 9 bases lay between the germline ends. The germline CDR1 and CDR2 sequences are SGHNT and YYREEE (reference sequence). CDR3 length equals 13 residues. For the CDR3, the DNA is TGTGCCAGCAGCTCCCCCCGGGACACTGAAGCTTTCTTT. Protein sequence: CASSSPRDTEAFF.

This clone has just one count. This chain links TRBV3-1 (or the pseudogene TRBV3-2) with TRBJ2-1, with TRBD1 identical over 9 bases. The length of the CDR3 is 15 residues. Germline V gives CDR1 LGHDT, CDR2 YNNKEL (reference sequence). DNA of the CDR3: TGTGCGACCAGAACAGGGGGCAGCTCCTACAATGAGCAGTTCTTC. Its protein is CATRTGGSSYNEQFF.

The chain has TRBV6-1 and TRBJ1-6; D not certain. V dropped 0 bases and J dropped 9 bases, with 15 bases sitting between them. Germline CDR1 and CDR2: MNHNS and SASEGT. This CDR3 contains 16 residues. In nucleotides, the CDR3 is TGTGCCAGCAGTGAAGCGTATGGAATTGGAGGTTCACCCCTCCACTTT. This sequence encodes CASSEAYGIGGSPLHF.

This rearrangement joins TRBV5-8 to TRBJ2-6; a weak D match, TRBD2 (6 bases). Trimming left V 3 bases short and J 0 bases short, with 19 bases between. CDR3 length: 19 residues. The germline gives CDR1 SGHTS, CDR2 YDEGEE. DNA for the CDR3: TGTGCCAGCAGCTCTGGTAGTATAGCGGCTATCTCTGGGGCCAACGTCCTGACTTTC. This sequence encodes CASSSGSIAAISGANVLTF.

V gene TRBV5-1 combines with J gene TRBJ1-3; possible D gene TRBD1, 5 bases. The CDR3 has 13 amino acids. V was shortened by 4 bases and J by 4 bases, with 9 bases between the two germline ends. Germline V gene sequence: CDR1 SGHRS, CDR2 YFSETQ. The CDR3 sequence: CASSDSSGNTIYF. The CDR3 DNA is TGCGCCAGCAGCGACAGTTCGGGAAACACCATATATTTT. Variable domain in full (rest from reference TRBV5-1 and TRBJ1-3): KAGVTQTPRYLIKTRGQQVTLSCSPISGHRSVSWYQQTPGQGLQFLFEYFSETQRNKGNFPGRFSGRQFSNSRSEMNVSTLELGDSALYLCASSDSSGNTIYFGEGSWLTVV.

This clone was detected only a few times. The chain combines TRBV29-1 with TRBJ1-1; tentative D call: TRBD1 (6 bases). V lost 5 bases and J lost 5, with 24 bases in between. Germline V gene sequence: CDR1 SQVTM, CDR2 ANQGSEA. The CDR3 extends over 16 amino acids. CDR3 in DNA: TGCAGCGTTAGTATCCGTGGTGCAGGGGTCGGGACTGAAGCTTTCTTT. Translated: CSVSIRGAGVGTEAFF.

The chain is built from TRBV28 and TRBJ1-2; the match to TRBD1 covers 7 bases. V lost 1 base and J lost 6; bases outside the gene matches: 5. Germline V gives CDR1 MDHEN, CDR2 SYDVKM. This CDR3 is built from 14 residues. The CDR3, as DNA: TGTGCCAGCAGTTTATTTAGGGGGCTGGATGGCTACACCTTC. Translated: CASSLFRGLDGYTF.

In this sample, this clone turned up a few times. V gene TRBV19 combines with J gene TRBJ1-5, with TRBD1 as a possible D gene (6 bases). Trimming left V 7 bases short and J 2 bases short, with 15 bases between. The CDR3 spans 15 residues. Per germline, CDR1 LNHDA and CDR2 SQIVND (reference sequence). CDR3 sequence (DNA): TGTGCCAGTACCCGAATGGACAGCGGCAATCAGCCCCAGCATTTT. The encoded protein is CASTRMDSGNQPQHF.

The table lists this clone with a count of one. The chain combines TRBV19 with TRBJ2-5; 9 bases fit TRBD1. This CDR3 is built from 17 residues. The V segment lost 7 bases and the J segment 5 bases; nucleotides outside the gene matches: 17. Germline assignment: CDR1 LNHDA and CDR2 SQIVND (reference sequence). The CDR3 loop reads CASTSGRGTGLEETQYF. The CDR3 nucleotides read TGTGCCAGTACCTCTGGGCGGGGGACAGGGCTAGAGGAGACCCAGTACTTC.

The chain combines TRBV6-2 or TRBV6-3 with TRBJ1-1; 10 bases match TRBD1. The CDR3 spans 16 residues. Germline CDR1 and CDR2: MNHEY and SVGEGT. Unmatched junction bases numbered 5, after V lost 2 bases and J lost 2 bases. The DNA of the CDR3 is TGTGCCAGCAGTTACCGACAGGGGGCGCGAAACACTGAAGCTTTCTTT. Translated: CASSYRQGARNTEAFF.

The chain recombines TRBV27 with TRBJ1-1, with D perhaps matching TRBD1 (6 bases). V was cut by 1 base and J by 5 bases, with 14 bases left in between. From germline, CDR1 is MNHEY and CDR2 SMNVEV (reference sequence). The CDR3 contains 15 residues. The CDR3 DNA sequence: TGTGCCAGCAGTTTATGGGGGAACAGGGTGACTGAAGCTTTCTTT. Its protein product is CASSLWGNRVTEAFF.

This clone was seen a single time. CDR3 in DNA: TGTGCCAGCAGTTTAACGATGGCGGGGGGGAGGTATTTT. Amino acid sequence: CASSLTMAGGRYF. The V and J genes are TRBV28 and TRBJ2-3; 9 bases are a match to TRBD2. The CDR3 extends over 13 amino acids. V gave up 2 bases and J gave up 14 bases; unmatched junction bases: 8. Germline V CDR1 and CDR2: MDHEN, SYDVKM. The full variable domain, with the rest looked up from reference TRBV28 and TRBJ2-3, is DVKVTQSSRYLVKRTGEKVFLECVQDMDHENMFWYRQDPGLGLRLIYFSYDVKMKEKGDIPEGYSVSREKKERFSLILESASTNQTSMYLCASSLTMAGGRYFGPGTRLTVL.